Listed here are 24 T cell receptor beta chains from one sample, sequenced in a study of blood T cell repertoires in COVID-19. Assay: immunoSEQ multiplex PCR; the TCRdb copy retains only in-frame clones and omits some. The sample has around 280,000 clones; approximately 88% are singletons. What was sequenced was PBMCs or T cells enriched from blood (not recorded which). The receptors shown here come from a woman aged 40 to 50 who had recovered from COVID-19.

The chain combines TRBV6-2 or TRBV6-3 with TRBJ2-1; tentative D call: TRBD2 (5 bases). Trimming left V 2 bases short and J 7 bases short, with 15 bases between. Germline V gene sequence: CDR1 MNHEY, CDR2 SVGEGT. The CDR3 spans 15 residues. The CDR3 protein is CASSYPRGGRNEQFF. The CDR3 region has the DNA TGTGCCAGCAGTTACCCCCGAGGAGGCCGAAATGAGCAGTTCTTC.

V is TRBV6-5 and J is TRBJ1-2, with D possibly being TRBD1 (5 bases). CDR3 size: 14 residues. Germline V lookup: CDR1 MNHEY, CDR2 SVGAGI. Trimming took 0 bases from V and 8 from J, leaving 13 bases between them. The CDR3 here is CASSYSPGSYGYTF. CDR3 nucleotide sequence: TGTGCCAGCAGTTACTCACCAGGGTCATACGGCTACACCTTC.

The chain carries TRBV18 and TRBJ2-5; 9 bases agree with TRBD1. The CDR3 contains 14 residues. The trim removed 4 bases at V and 1 base at J, leaving 1 base unmatched. CDR1 is KGHSH, CDR2 LQKENI, per germline. Written as DNA, the CDR3 is TGTGCCAGCTCACTGACAGGGGGCCAAGAGACCCAGTACTTC. Translating gives CASSLTGGQETQYF.

V and J are TRBV3-1 (or the pseudogene TRBV3-2) and TRBJ2-7, with TRBD1 matching over 10 bases. The germline gives CDR1 LGHDT, CDR2 YNNKEL (reference sequence). The CDR3 sequence is 15 residues long. The V and J ends lost 0 bases and 3 bases, in that order; junction bases with no gene match: 2. The CDR3 DNA is TGTGCCAGCAGCCAAGATTGGACAGGGGGCTACGAGCAGTACTTC. This translates into CASSQDWTGGYEQYF.

The J gene is TRBJ2-7, the V gene TRBV4-2; 7 nucleotides match TRBD2. CDR3 length: 14 residues. Trimming at V came to 5 bases and at J to 5 bases, leaving 9 bases not matched to a gene. Germline CDR1 and CDR2: LGHNA and YNFKEQ. This CDR3 is CASSSRGRNHEQYF. The CDR3 bases are TGTGCCAGCAGCAGCCGCGGGAGAAACCACGAGCAGTACTTC.

The V gene is TRBV19, the J gene TRBJ2-1, with 7 bases lining up with TRBD2. Germline CDR1 is LNHDA and CDR2 is SQIVND (reference sequence). V trimming: 4 bases; J trimming: 9 bases; junction bases outside the gene matches: 12. The CDR3 totals 15 residues. The DNA for the CDR3 is TGTGCCAGTAGTACCCTAGCGGTCGGCTCCCGTGAGCAGTTCTTC. Protein product: CASSTLAVGSREQFF.

The chain employs TRBV6-5 and TRBJ2-2, with TRBD2 identical over 9 bases. Germline CDR1 reads MNHEY; CDR2 reads SVGAGI. CDR3 length equals 14 residues. V gave up 6 bases and J gave up 5 bases; unmatched junction bases: 4. The CDR3 nucleotides are TGTGCCAGCAGCTATAGCGGGAGAACCGGGGAGCTGTTTTTT. Protein sequence: CASSYSGRTGELFF.

The chain links TRBV3-1 (or the pseudogene TRBV3-2) to TRBJ2-5, with 11 bases lining up with TRBD2. The CDR3 runs to 15 residues. Germline trimming cut 4 bases from V and 2 bases from J; bases unmatched to any gene: 3. Germline CDR1 and CDR2: LGHDT and YNNKEL (reference sequence). CDR3 region: CASSLRTSGQETQYF. DNA for the CDR3: TGTGCCAGCAGCCTCCGGACTAGCGGGCAAGAGACCCAGTACTTC.

The chain has TRBV30 and TRBJ2-3, with a weak D call TRBD1 (5 bases). Trimming pared 2 bases from V and 0 bases from J, leaving 12 bases between. The CDR3 extends over 15 amino acids. Germline V CDR1 and CDR2: GTSNPN, SVGIG (reference sequence). The CDR3 nucleotides are TGTGCCTGGAGTCAAAGGACACATAGCACAGATACGCAGTATTTT. Translated, it gives CAWSQRTHSTDTQYF.

This chain links TRBV7-9 with TRBJ1-2; 9 bases line up with TRBD1. Germline V gene data show CDR1 as SEHNR and CDR2 as FQNEAQ (reference sequence). There are 17 residues in the CDR3. V shed 5 bases and J 4 bases; nucleotides not matched to a gene: 14. The CDR3 bases are TGTGCCAGCAGCCCCCCAACACCGGGACAGGGAATCTATGGCTACACCTTC. This translates into CASSPPTPGQGIYGYTF.

This chain connects TRBV11-2 to TRBJ1-1; no definite D call. CDR3 length equals 14 residues. V was cut by 2 bases and J by 1 base, with 8 bases left in between. Germline lookup yields CDR1 SGHAT and CDR2 FQNNGV. The CDR3 region is CASSLMVANTEAFF. CDR3 DNA: TGTGCCAGCAGCTTAATGGTAGCGAACACTGAAGCTTTCTTT. The variable domain in full, completed from reference TRBV11-2 and TRBJ1-1, reads EAGVAQSPRYKIIEKRQSVAFWCNPISGHATLYWYQQILGQGPKLLIQFQNNGVVDDSQLPKDRFSAERLKGVDSTLKIQPAKLEDSAVYLCASSLMVANTEAFFGQGTRLTVV.

This chain links TRBV19 with TRBJ2-1; 10 bases are a match to TRBD2. Trimming at V came to 2 bases and at J to 5 bases, leaving 3 bases not matched to a gene. The CDR3 covers 15 residues. Germline CDR1 is LNHDA and CDR2 is SQIVND (reference sequence). This CDR3 reads CASSIYSGGHNEQFF. The CDR3 bases are TGTGCCAGTAGTATATATAGCGGGGGGCACAATGAGCAGTTCTTC.

The chain recombines TRBV9 with TRBJ2-5; the match to TRBD2 covers 9 bases. The germline V gene has CDR1 SGDLS and CDR2 YYNGEE. The V and J ends lost 4 bases and 5 bases, in that order; junction bases with no gene match: 6. This CDR3 region has 14 residues. The CDR3 bases are TGTGCCAGCAGCTTGGCCGGGACTAGCGAGACCCAGTACTTC. Translation gives CASSLAGTSETQYF.

The gene calls are TRBV5-8 and TRBJ1-6, with D tentatively TRBD1 (5 bases). CDR3 length: 16 amino acids. The germline V and J ends were trimmed by 0 bases and 10 bases, with 17 bases remaining between them. Germline CDR1 reads SGHTS; CDR2 reads YDEGEE. Written as DNA, the CDR3 is TGTGCCAGCAGCTTGGAGGTCCACAGGTCTTTATCACCCCTCCACTTT. It encodes CASSLEVHRSLSPLHF.

The chain uses TRBV3-1 (or the pseudogene TRBV3-2) and TRBJ1-1; D call uncertain. The germline V and J ends were trimmed by 5 bases and 7 bases, with 11 bases remaining between them. This CDR3 comprises 12 residues. Germline lookup yields CDR1 LGHDT and CDR2 YNNKEL (reference sequence). The CDR3: CASSGRRSEAFF. The DNA of the CDR3 is TGTGCCAGCAGCGGCCGGAGGAGTGAAGCTTTCTTT.

This clone was counted only a few times. This rearrangement joins TRBV7-2 to TRBJ2-5; perhaps TRBD2 as D (6 bases). This CDR3 is 14 amino acids long. From germline, CDR1 is SGHTA and CDR2 FQGNSA. V lost 2 bases to trimming and J lost 5 bases, with 12 bases between them. In DNA form, the CDR3 reads TGTGCCAGCAGCTTAAATCTGGGAGGTGAGACCCAGTACTTC. Translated, it gives CASSLNLGGETQYF.

This clone was seen a few times. The rearrangement links TRBV5-6 to TRBJ1-1; 8 bases match TRBD1. The CDR3 is 13 residues long. CDR1 and CDR2 (germline): SGHDT, YYEEEE. V gave up 2 bases and J gave up 7 bases; unmatched junction bases: 4. CDR3 sequence reads: CASSFGTGSEAFF. CDR3 nucleotides: TGTGCCAGCAGCTTCGGGACAGGTAGTGAAGCTTTCTTT.

This clone was counted once. The chain is built from TRBV20-1 and TRBJ1-2; no firm D call. CDR1 is DFQATT, CDR2 SNEGSKA, per germline (reference sequence). The CDR3 is made up of 10 amino acids. V lost 6 bases to trimming and J lost 4 bases, with 6 bases between them. The CDR3 DNA sequence: TGCAGTGCGATCAGCTATGGCTACACCTTC. It is translated as CSAISYGYTF.

A note on this clone: Other DNA sequences within the sample encode an identical CDR3. V and J are TRBV5-1 and TRBJ1-6; D is uncertain. Germline lookup yields CDR1 SGHRS and CDR2 YFSETQ. The ends were cut back, 0 bases at V and 5 bases at J, with 6 bases in the middle. There are 14 residues in the CDR3. The DNA of the CDR3 is TGCGCCAGCAGCTTGGGACGGGATAATTCACCCCTCCACTTT. Translated, it gives CASSLGRDNSPLHF.

The J gene is TRBJ1-2, the V gene TRBV7-9; 10 bases fit TRBD1. The junction had 7 bases not matched to a gene; V was cut back by 4 bases and J by 2 bases. The germline gives CDR1 SEHNR, CDR2 FQNEAQ (reference sequence). This CDR3 contains 16 residues. The CDR3 DNA is TGTGCCAGCAGCTCGGGACAGGGGCGCGGGAACTATGGCTACACCTTC. Residues: CASSSGQGRGNYGYTF.

The rearrangement links TRBV10-1 to TRBJ1-1; TRBD1 matches at 8 bases. The V gene end was trimmed by 4 bases and the J gene end by 4 bases; junction bases not matched to a gene: 2. There are 13 residues in the CDR3. The germline CDR1 and CDR2 sequences are WNHNN and SYGVQD (reference sequence). The CDR3 loop reads CASSVQGGTEAFF. CDR3 coding DNA: TGCGCCAGCAGTGTACAGGGGGGCACTGAAGCTTTCTTT.

The chain uses TRBV5-4 and TRBJ2-7; perhaps TRBD1 as D (6 bases). CDR3 length: 13 amino acids. Trimming shortened V by 0 bases and J by 3 bases, and 7 bases separated the two germline ends. Germline CDR1 reads SGHNT; CDR2 reads YYREEE (reference sequence). The CDR3 nucleotides are TGTGCCAGCAGCTTGGGAGGGGGCTACGAGCAGTACTTC. This encodes CASSLGGGYEQYF. Together with reference TRBV5-4 and TRBJ2-7, the CDR3 gives the full variable domain: ETGVTQSPTHLIKTRGQQVTLRCSSQSGHNTVSWYQQALGQGPQFIFQYYREEENGRGNFPPRFSGLQFPNYSSELNVNALELDDSALYLCASSLGGGYEQYFGPGTRLTVT.

The chain is built from TRBV6-5 and TRBJ2-7, with D possibly matching TRBD1 (6 bases). The CDR3 is 15 residues long. Trimming stripped 2 bases from V and 3 bases from J, with 14 bases between. Per the germline V gene, CDR1 is MNHEY and CDR2 is SVGAGI. Here the CDR3 reads CASSYGDTSYYEQYF. The CDR3 DNA follows: TGTGCCAGCAGTTACGGGGACACATCCTACTACGAGCAGTACTTC.

This chain uses TRBV7-9 with TRBJ1-2; possible D gene TRBD1, 6 bases. The CDR3 extends over 13 amino acids. V lost 6 bases and J lost 6, with 14 bases in between. CDR1 is SEHNR, CDR2 FQNEAQ, per germline (reference sequence). As DNA, the CDR3 is TGTGCCAGCAGTGACAGGCCCCGGGATGGCTACACCTTC. This codes for CASSDRPRDGYTF. The variable domain in full, with the rest retrieved from reference TRBV7-9 and TRBJ1-2, is DTGVSQNPRHKITKRGQNVTFRCDPISEHNRLYWYRQTLGQGPEFLTYFQNEAQLEKSRLLSDRFSAERPKGSFSTLEIQRTEQGDSAMYLCASSDRPRDGYTFGSGTRLTVV.